This T cell receptor beta chain is from a study of T cell clones after liver transplantation. In the study overall: Blood was drawn pre-transplant, before withdrawal, and after full or failed withdrawal.

Profiled with immunoSEQ multiplex PCR; TCRdb holds only in-frame clones, not every one. The sample shows tens of thousands of clones, more than 70% of them seen only once. This clone occurred a few times. Sorting of unstimulated PBMCs yielded separate CD3+CD4+ and CD3+CD8+ fractions. In germline, CDR1 is WNHNN, CDR2 SYGVQD (reference sequence). The CDR3 contains 16 residues. V shed 6 bases and J shed 2 bases, with 17 bases lying between them. The sample was CD4+ T cells from blood, taken at the 22-month timepoint. This TCR was recovered from a human patient who received a liver transplant. The graft donor may be the source of some T cells. The chain has TRBV10-1 and TRBJ1-3; D possibly corresponds to TRBD1 (5 bases). The CDR3 region is CASRGIRWGPGNTIYF. The CDR3 DNA reads as TGCGCCAGCAGGGGAATTCGGTGGGGCCCTGGAAACACCATATATTTT.